The next 24 T cell receptor beta chains were all read from a single sample in a study of human T cells and chemical hapten exposure. In TCRdb, the RACE reads were re-called with MiXCR into one record per CDR3 protein. The sample holds about 51,000 distinct CDR3 sequences, roughly 8.8% seen once. Stated time point: pre-sensitization, week 0. As for treatment: therapeutic diphenylcyclopropenone sensitization with weekly scalp DPC. The specimen comprised whole blood, sampled in connection with sensitization to the hapten diphenylcyclopropenone (DPC). Source of these receptors: a middle-aged woman with alopecia areata. Some clones in this sample may be carry-over from other donors' samples.

A few counts support this clonotype. The chain couples TRBV28 to TRBJ1-2; no clear D. The CDR3 length is 11 residues. V lost 8 bases to trimming and J lost 2 bases, with 6 bases between them. Germline CDR1 is MDHEN and CDR2 is SYDVKM. The CDR3 DNA reads TGTGCCAGCTTAGGGAACTATGGCTACACCTTC. As protein: CASLGNYGYTF.

This clonotype has a count of ten or more. The gene calls are TRBV20-1 and TRBJ1-2; 9 nucleotides line up with TRBD1. CDR3 length equals 12 residues. The germline V gene encodes CDR1 DFQATT and CDR2 SNEGSKA (reference sequence). After removal of 6 bases from V and 4 bases from J, the junction contained 3 bases not matched to a gene. CDR3 bases: TGCAGTGCCACGGACAGGGGCTATGGCTACACCTTC. It specifies CSATDRGYGYTF.

This clonotype is judged medium-sized. The chain joins TRBV28 to TRBJ1-5; no clear D gene. The CDR3 loop spans 16 amino acids. Germline V gene sequence: CDR1 MDHEN, CDR2 SYDVKM. V gave up 2 bases and J gave up 2 bases, with 13 bases separating them. The CDR3 is CASSLPETWGNQPQHF. The CDR3 nucleotides read TGTGCCAGCAGTTTACCCGAGACTTGGGGCAATCAGCCCCAGCATTTT. The whole variable domain, filled in from reference TRBV28 and TRBJ1-5, reads DVKVTQSSRYLVKRTGEKVFLECVQDMDHENMFWYRQDPGLGLRLIYFSYDVKMKEKGDIPEGYSVSREKKERFSLILESASTNQTSMYLCASSLPETWGNQPQHFGDGTRLSIL.

At least ten counts were recorded for this clonotype. Here the CDR3 reads CASSPRLAGGSGGTQYF. In DNA form, the CDR3 reads TGCGCCAGCAGCCCCCGACTAGCGGGGGGCTCTGGGGGTACGCAGTATTTT. This chain uses TRBV4-3 with TRBJ2-3; 13 bases map to TRBD2. The ends lost 4 bases at V and 8 bases at J; junction bases unmatched: 12. Germline V lookup: CDR1 LGHNA, CDR2 YSLEER. The CDR3 totals 17 residues.

In this sample, this clonotype turned up a few times. The rearrangement joins TRBV6-1 to TRBJ2-3; TRBD1 matches at 9 bases. The CDR3 is 15 residues long. Losses at the gene ends were 2 bases for V and 4 bases for J; bases not matched to a gene: 4. Germline CDR1 MNHNS, CDR2 SASEGT. In nucleotides, the CDR3 is TGTGCCAGCAGTGAATCTACAGGGGGCGCAGATACGCAGTATTTT. Translation: CASSESTGGADTQYF.

This clonotype was recorded many times. J is TRBJ2-5 and V is TRBV4-1, with 8 bases identical to TRBD1. The V segment lost 2 bases and the J segment 5 bases; nucleotides outside the gene matches: 7. CDR1 MGHRA and CDR2 YSYEKL come from the germline V gene. The CDR3 is made up of 15 amino acids. CDR3 sequence: CASSQTDREAETQYF. The CDR3 DNA follows: TGCGCCAGCAGCCAAACGGACAGGGAGGCGGAGACCCAGTACTTC.

The chain carries TRBV7-2 and TRBJ2-3; 8 nucleotides align to TRBD1. With V trimmed by 5 bases and J by 3 bases, 7 bases remained unmatched. Per germline, CDR1 SGHTA and CDR2 FQGNSA. The CDR3 sequence is 15 residues long. The CDR3 nucleotides read TGTGCCAGCAGCGCCGGGACAGGTGAAACAGATACGCAGTATTTT. Its protein product is CASSAGTGETDTQYF.

This clonotype was recorded at least ten times. The rearrangement joins TRBV9 to TRBJ1-2, with D perhaps TRBD1 (5 bases). The CDR3 totals 15 residues. Trimming stripped 0 bases from V and 3 bases from J, with 12 bases between. CDR1 and CDR2 from the germline V gene are SGDLS and YYNGEE. The CDR3 DNA reads as TGTGCCAGCAGCGTAGATACGGGGCCTGACTATGGCTACACCTTC. This sequence encodes CASSVDTGPDYGYTF.

The chain combines TRBV7-9 with TRBJ2-5; D tentatively reads TRBD1 or TRBD2 (5 bases each). Germline-derived CDR1 and CDR2 are SEHNR and FQNEAQ (reference sequence). Trimming took off 5 bases at V and 1 base at J, with 23 bases between the two ends. There are 18 residues in the CDR3. The CDR3 DNA reads as TGTGCCAGCAGCCCCCTTTCATCAGGGCCGGGGAGCCAAGAGACCCAGTACTTC. Protein sequence: CASSPLSSGPGSQETQYF.

The sample holds a few counts of this clonotype. This chain uses TRBV7-9 with TRBJ2-6, with D possibly matching TRBD1 (5 bases). The CDR3 length is 15 residues. Germline assignment: CDR1 SEHNR and CDR2 FQNEAQ (reference sequence). The ends were cut back, 4 bases at V and 2 bases at J, with 9 bases in the middle. CDR3 sequence: CASSSDRPGANVLTF. Written as DNA, the CDR3 is TGTGCCAGCAGCTCCGACAGACCTGGGGCCAACGTCCTGACTTTC.

This clonotype was counted only a few times. This chain uses TRBV6-6 with TRBJ1-2, with D perhaps TRBD1 (5 bases). CDR3 size: 14 residues. Germline V gives CDR1 MNHNY, CDR2 SVGAGI (reference sequence). Trimming pared 2 bases from V and 8 bases from J, leaving 15 bases between. Written as DNA, the CDR3 is TGTGCCAGCAGTTACAGTCAGGGATCTTCCGGCTACACCTTC. Encoded protein: CASSYSQGSSGYTF.

The chain couples TRBV29-1 to TRBJ1-3, with 8 bases identical to TRBD1. V was pared by 0 bases and J by 4 bases, with 5 bases of the junction left unmatched. Germline CDR1 SQVTM, CDR2 ANQGSEA. This CDR3 has 15 amino acids. The CDR3 nucleotides are TGCAGCGTTGAAGATCAGGGGGCAAGGGGAAACACCATATATTTT. Its protein product is CSVEDQGARGNTIYF.

This clonotype appeared a few times. The chain couples TRBV7-9 to TRBJ2-1; 9 bases line up with TRBD2. With V trimmed by 5 bases and J by 6 bases, 8 bases remained unmatched. Germline V gene data show CDR1 as SEHNR and CDR2 as FQNEAQ (reference sequence). The CDR3 runs to 15 residues. The CDR3 loop is CASSLSSGSINEQFF. CDR3 bases: TGTGCCAGCAGCCTAAGTAGCGGGAGCATCAATGAGCAGTTCTTC. Using reference TRBV7-9 and TRBJ2-1 for the parts outside the CDR3, the full variable domain is DTGVSQNPRHKITKRGQNVTFRCDPISEHNRLYWYRQTLGQGPEFLTYFQNEAQLEKSRLLSDRFSAERPKGSFSTLEIQRTEQGDSAMYLCASSLSSGSINEQFFGPGTRLTVL.

This clonotype showed up just a few times. J is TRBJ2-7 and V is TRBV5-6; 7 bases match TRBD2. Germline CDR1 is SGHDT and CDR2 is YYEEEE. V gave up 0 bases and J gave up 3 bases; unmatched junction bases: 3. There are 14 residues in the CDR3. The CDR3 spells CASSLGTRFYEQYF. Written as DNA, the CDR3 is TGTGCCAGCAGCTTGGGGACTAGATTCTACGAGCAGTACTTC.

Ten or more counts support this clonotype. V and J are TRBV7-2 and TRBJ2-1, with 13 bases lining up with TRBD2. The CDR3 sequence is 16 residues long. V was pared by 5 bases and J by 10 bases, with 11 bases of the junction left unmatched. Germline-derived CDR1 and CDR2 are SGHTA and FQGNSA. The CDR3 region is CASSTGTSGAQGEQFF. The CDR3 nucleotides read TGTGCCAGCAGCACCGGGACTAGCGGGGCACAGGGGGAGCAGTTCTTC.

Comment on this clonotype: This could be a read error, since a much larger clone is one nucleotide away. This chain connects TRBV9 to TRBJ1-4; D call uncertain. From germline, CDR1 is SGDLS and CDR2 YYNGEE. The CDR3 is 14 amino acids. CDR3 nucleotide sequence: TGTACCAGCAGCCCCCTGTTTGATAATGAAAAACTGTTTTTT. It encodes CTSSPLFDNEKLFF.

This clonotype was seen at least ten times. The chain is built from TRBV5-4 and TRBJ2-7; TRBD1 is a possible D gene (5 bases). The CDR3 loop spans 12 amino acids. Germline CDR1 is SGHNT and CDR2 is YYREEE (reference sequence). V lost 1 base to trimming and J lost 6 bases, with 8 bases between them. The CDR3 is CASSLQGPEQYF. CDR3 nucleotides: TGTGCCAGCAGCTTGCAGGGCCCCGAGCAGTACTTC.

The chain joins TRBV29-1 to TRBJ2-7, with D uncertain. V lost 7 bases and J 4 bases, leaving 11 bases between the germline ends. The CDR3 length is 11 residues. The germline V gene encodes CDR1 SQVTM and CDR2 ANQGSEA. DNA for the CDR3: TGCAGCGCGACCTCCTATTACGAGCAGTACTTC. Amino acid sequence: CSATSYYEQYF.

This clonotype appeared many times. This chain joins TRBV7-9 and TRBJ2-3, with a tentative D call TRBD2 (6 bases). The CDR3 is 18 amino acids. The germline V gene encodes CDR1 SEHNR and CDR2 FQNEAQ (reference sequence). Deletions cut 5 bases from V and 3 bases from J, with 24 bases between. The CDR3 DNA reads as TGTGCCAGCAGCCTCTGGAGGGTAGGGACCGAGAAGACAGATACGCAGTATTTT. As protein: CASSLWRVGTEKTDTQYF.

The chain links TRBV18 to TRBJ1-4; D perhaps matches TRBD1 (5 bases). This CDR3 spans 15 amino acids. The germline gives CDR1 KGHSH, CDR2 LQKENI. V lost 6 bases and J 6 bases, leaving 17 bases between the germline ends. The CDR3 protein is CASSTRQGPDEKLFF. DNA for the CDR3: TGTGCCAGCTCCACTCGCCAGGGCCCTGATGAAAAACTGTTTTTT.

This clonotype occurred many times. This rearrangement joins TRBV4-1 to TRBJ1-5; 10 nucleotides align to TRBD1. The length of the CDR3 is 16 residues. Trimming took 2 bases from V and 5 from J; bases not matched to a gene: 6. The V gene's germline CDR1 is MGHRA and CDR2 YSYEKL. CDR3 DNA sequence: TGCGCCAGCAGCCAACCGGGACAGGGGCTGGATCAGCCCCAGCATTTT. Its protein is CASSQPGQGLDQPQHF.

This clonotype turned up a few times. This chain connects TRBV7-3 to TRBJ2-1; 8 bases are a match to TRBD2. Germline loops: CDR1 SGHTA, CDR2 FQGTGA. This CDR3 comprises 14 residues. Losses at the gene ends were 4 bases for V and 5 bases for J; bases not matched to a gene: 4. CDR3 residues: CASSSLAGHNEQFF. CDR3 coding DNA: TGTGCCAGCAGCTCCCTAGCGGGTCACAATGAGCAGTTCTTC.

The chain carries TRBV12-3 or TRBV12-4 and TRBJ1-4; tentative D call: TRBD1 (6 bases). The length of the CDR3 is 15 residues. V gave up 8 bases and J gave up 3 bases, with 16 bases separating them. Here the CDR3 reads CASQTGILANEKLFF. The CDR3 nucleotides are TGTGCCAGCCAAACAGGGATACTTGCTAATGAAAAACTGTTTTTT.

This clonotype came up many times. CDR3 DNA: TGCAGTGCTAGGGGAGGTGGGGCGGCTGAAGCTTTCTTT. It specifies CSARGGGAAEAFF. The rearrangement joins TRBV20-1 to TRBJ1-1; possible D gene TRBD1, 5 bases. Per germline, CDR1 DFQATT and CDR2 SNEGSKA (reference sequence). V shed 3 bases and J shed 6 bases, with 14 bases lying between them. The CDR3 spans 13 residues.